The present entry profiles one T cell receptor beta chain with its context. What it binds is unknown. Generated by immunoSEQ multiplex PCR, the TCRdb table keeps only in-frame clones and is missing some. Seen here are some 41,000 clones, around 88% observed once, and the top ten hold around 7.7%. The data belong to a study of PD-1 blockade in classical Hodgkin lymphoma. Findings and limits, study-wide: When set against healthy donors, newly diagnosed patients were reported to show lower baseline TCR diversity. Complete responders possessed baseline diversity comparable to newly diagnosed patients. With CD4+ cells, TCR diversity rose significantly by C4D1, but not with CD8+ cells.

V gave up 10 bases and J gave up 0 bases; unmatched junction bases: 8. The germline V gene has CDR1 LNHDA and CDR2 SQIVND (reference sequence). There are 14 residues in the CDR3. Brentuximab vedotin exposure varied, and every patient relapsed after autologous stem cell transplantation. The starting material was peripheral blood mononuclear cells (PBMCs), obtained before the second cycle of nivolumab. This TCR was sampled from a human donor with classical Hodgkin lymphoma. This rearrangement joins TRBV19 to TRBJ1-1; TRBD1 agrees at 7 bases. CDR3: CATWDSEVNTEAFF. For the CDR3, the DNA is TGTGCCACCTGGGACAGTGAAGTGAACACTGAAGCTTTCTTT.